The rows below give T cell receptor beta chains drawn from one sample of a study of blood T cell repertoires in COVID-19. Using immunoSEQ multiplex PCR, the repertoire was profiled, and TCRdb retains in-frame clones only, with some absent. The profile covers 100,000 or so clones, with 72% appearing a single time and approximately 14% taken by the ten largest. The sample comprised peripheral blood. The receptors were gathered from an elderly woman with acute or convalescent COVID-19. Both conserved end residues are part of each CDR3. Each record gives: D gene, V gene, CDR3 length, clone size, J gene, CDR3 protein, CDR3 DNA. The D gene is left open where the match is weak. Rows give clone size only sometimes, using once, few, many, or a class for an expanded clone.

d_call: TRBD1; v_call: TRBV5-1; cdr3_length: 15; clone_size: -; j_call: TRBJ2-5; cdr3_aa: CASSSQTGEQETQYF; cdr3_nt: TGCGCCAGCAGCTCTCAAACAGGGGAGCAGGAGACCCAGTACTTC
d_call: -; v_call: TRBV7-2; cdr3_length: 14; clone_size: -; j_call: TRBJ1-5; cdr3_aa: CASSKQFSNQPQHF; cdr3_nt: TGTGCCAGCAGTAAACAGTTTAGCAATCAGCCCCAGCATTTT
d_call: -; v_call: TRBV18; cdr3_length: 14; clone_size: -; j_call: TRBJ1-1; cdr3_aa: CASSPQGRGTEAFF; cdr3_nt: TGTGCCAGCTCCCCTCAGGGGCGCGGAACTGAAGCTTTCTTT
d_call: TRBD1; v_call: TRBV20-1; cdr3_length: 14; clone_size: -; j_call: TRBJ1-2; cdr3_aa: CSASLGTGNYGYTF; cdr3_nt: TGCAGTGCTAGTCTAGGGACAGGGAACTATGGCTACACCTTC
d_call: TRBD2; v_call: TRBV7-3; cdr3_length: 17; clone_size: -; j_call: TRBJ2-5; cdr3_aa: CASSRTSVTSAIETQYF; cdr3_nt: TGTGCCAGCAGCCGAACCTCCGTGACTAGCGCTATCGAGACCCAGTACTTC
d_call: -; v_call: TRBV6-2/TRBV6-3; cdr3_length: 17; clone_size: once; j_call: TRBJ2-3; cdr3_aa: CASSYGRRGLGTDTQYF; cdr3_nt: TGTGCCAGCAGTTACGGTCGGCGGGGGCTCGGCACAGATACGCAGTATTTT
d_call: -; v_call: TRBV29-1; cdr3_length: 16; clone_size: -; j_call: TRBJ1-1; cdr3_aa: CSVESLGGRKKEEAFF; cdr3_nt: TGCAGCGTTGAGTCCTTGGGGGGGCGTAAGAAAGAGGAAGCTTTCTTT
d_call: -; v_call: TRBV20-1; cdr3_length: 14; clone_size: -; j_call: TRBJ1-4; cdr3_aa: CSASPPRGDEKLFF; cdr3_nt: TGCAGTGCTAGTCCCCCCAGGGGAGATGAAAAACTGTTTTTT
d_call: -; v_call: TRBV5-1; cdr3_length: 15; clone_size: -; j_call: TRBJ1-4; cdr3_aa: CASSSGAGPNEKLFF; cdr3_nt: TGCGCCAGCAGCTCTGGGGCAGGACCTAATGAAAAACTGTTTTTT
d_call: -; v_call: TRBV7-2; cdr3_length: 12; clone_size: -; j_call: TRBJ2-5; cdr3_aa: CASSPRWETQYF; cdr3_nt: TGTGCCAGCAGTCCGAGGTGGGAGACCCAGTACTTC
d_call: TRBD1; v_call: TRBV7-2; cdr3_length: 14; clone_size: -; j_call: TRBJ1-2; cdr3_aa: CASSLDRGQNGYTF; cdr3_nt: TGTGCCAGCAGCTTGGACAGGGGGCAGAATGGCTACACCTTC
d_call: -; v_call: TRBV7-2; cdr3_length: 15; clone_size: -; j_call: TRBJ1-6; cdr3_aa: CASSSMGAVNSPLHF; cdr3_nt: TGTGCCAGCAGCTCTATGGGGGCAGTAAATTCACCCCTCCACTTT
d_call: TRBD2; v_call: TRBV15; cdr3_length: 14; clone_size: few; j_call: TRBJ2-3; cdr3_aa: CATRLAGVTDTQYF; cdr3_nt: TGTGCCACCAGACTAGCGGGGGTCACAGATACGCAGTATTTT
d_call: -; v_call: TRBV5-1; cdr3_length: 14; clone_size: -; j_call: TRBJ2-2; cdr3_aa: CASSLDRLTGELFF; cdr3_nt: TGCGCCAGCAGCTTGGACCGACTCACCGGGGAGCTGTTTTTT
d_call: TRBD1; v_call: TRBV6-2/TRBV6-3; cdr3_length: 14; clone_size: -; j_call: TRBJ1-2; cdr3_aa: CASSYRTGNYGYTF; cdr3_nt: TGTGCCAGCAGTTACCGGACAGGGAACTATGGCTACACCTTC
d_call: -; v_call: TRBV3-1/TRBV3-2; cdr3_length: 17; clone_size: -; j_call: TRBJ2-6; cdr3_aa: CASSQAGYTSGANVLTF; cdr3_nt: TGTGCCAGCAGCCAAGCAGGATACACCTCTGGGGCCAACGTCCTGACTTTC
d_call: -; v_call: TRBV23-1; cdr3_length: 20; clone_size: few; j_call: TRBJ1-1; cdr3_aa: CASSRIRAPPYVSVDTEAFF; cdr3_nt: TGCGCCAGCAGTCGCATACGAGCCCCGCCCTACGTGAGTGTGGACACTGAAGCTTTCTTT
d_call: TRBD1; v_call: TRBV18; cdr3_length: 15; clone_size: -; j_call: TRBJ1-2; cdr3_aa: CASSPQDRGRDGYTF; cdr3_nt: TGTGCCAGCTCACCACAGGACAGGGGGCGTGATGGCTACACCTTC
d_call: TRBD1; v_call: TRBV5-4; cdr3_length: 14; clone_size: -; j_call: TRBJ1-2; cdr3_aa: CASSPDRGTYGYTF; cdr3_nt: TGTGCCAGCAGCCCGGACAGGGGAACCTATGGCTACACCTTC
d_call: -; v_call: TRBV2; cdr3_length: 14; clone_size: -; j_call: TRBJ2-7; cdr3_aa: CASNEGRGSYEQYF; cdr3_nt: TGTGCCAGCAATGAGGGGCGAGGATCCTACGAGCAGTACTTC
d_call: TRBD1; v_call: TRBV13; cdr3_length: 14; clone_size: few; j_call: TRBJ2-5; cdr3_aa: CASSSYRGGGTQYF; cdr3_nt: TGTGCCAGCAGCTCGTACAGGGGTGGAGGGACCCAGTACTTC
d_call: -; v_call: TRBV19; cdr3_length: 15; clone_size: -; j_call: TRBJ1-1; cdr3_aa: CASSISPGMNTEAFF; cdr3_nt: TGTGCCAGTAGTATTTCTCCGGGGATGAACACTGAAGCTTTCTTT
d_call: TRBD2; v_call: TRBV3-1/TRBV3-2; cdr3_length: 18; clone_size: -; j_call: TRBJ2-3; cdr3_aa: CASSQALAGGFSTDTQYF; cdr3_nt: TGTGCCAGCAGCCAAGCACTAGCGGGGGGTTTTAGCACAGATACGCAGTATTTT
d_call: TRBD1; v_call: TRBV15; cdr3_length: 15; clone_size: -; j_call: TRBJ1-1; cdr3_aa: CATSRDRGHNTEAFF; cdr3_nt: TGTGCCACCAGCAGAGATAGGGGGCACAACACTGAAGCTTTCTTT
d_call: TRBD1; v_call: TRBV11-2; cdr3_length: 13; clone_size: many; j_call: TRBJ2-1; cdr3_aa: CASSSDRGNEQFF; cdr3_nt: TGTGCCAGCAGCTCGGACAGGGGGAATGAGCAGTTCTTC
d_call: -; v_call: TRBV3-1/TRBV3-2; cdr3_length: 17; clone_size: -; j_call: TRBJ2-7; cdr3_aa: CASSPLRGGGSSYEQYF; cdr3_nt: TGTGCCAGCAGCCCCCTTAGGGGGGGCGGCTCGTCCTACGAGCAGTACTTC
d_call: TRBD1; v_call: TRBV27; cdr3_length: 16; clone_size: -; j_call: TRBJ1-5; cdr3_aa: CASSLSTDRGNQPQHF; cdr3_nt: TGTGCCAGCAGTTTATCGACGGACAGGGGCAATCAGCCCCAGCATTTT
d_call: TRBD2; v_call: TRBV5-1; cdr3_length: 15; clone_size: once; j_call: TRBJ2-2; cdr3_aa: CASASGGSNTGELFF; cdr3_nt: TGCGCCAGCGCCTCGGGGGGATCGAACACCGGGGAGCTGTTTTTT
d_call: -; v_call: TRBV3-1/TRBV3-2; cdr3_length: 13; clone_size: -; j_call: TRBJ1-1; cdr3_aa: CATKKGGGTEAFF; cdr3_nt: TGTGCCACTAAGAAGGGGGGGGGCACTGAAGCTTTCTTT
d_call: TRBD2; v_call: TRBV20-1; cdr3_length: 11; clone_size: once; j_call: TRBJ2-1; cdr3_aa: CSAHILAGQFF; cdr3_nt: TGCAGTGCCCATATTCTAGCGGGGCAGTTCTTC
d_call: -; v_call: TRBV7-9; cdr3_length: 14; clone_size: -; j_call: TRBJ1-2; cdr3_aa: CASSLSDSPQGYTF; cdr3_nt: TGTGCCAGCAGCTTAAGCGACAGCCCACAAGGCTACACCTTC
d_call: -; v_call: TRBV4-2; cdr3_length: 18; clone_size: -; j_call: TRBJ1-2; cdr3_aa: CASSQAPIRARESYGYTF; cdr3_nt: TGTGCCAGCAGCCAAGCCCCGATACGGGCACGGGAGAGCTATGGCTACACCTTC
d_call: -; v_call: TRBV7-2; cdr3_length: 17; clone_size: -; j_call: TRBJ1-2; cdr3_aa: CASSLAYRGESSGGYTF; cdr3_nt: TGTGCCAGCAGCTTAGCGTACCGAGGTGAGTCCTCGGGTGGCTACACCTTC
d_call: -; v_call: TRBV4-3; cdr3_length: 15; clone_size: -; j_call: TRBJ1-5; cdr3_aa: CASSQDRTANQPQHF; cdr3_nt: TGCGCCAGCAGCCAAGACCGTACCGCGAATCAGCCCCAGCATTTT
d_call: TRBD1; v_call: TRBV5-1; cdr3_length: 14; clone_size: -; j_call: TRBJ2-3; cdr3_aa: CASRDRQGPDTQYF; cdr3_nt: TGCGCCAGCAGAGATCGACAGGGACCAGATACGCAGTATTTT
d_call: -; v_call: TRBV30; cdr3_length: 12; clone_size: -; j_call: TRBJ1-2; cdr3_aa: CAWTVQDYGYTF; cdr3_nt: TGTGCCTGGACCGTACAAGACTATGGCTACACCTTC
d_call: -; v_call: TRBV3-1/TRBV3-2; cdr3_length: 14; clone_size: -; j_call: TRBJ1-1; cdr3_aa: CASSQRHMNTEAFF; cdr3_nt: TGTGCCAGCAGCCAGAGGCACATGAACACTGAAGCTTTCTTT
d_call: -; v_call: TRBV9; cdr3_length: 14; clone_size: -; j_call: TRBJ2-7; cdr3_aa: CASSPQAGGYEQYF; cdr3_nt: TGTGCCAGCAGCCCTCAGGCTGGGGGGTACGAGCAGTACTTC
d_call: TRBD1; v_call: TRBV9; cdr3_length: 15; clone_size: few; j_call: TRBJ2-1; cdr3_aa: CASSRPVGQGHEQFF; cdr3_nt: TGTGCCAGCAGCAGGCCCGTAGGACAGGGGCATGAGCAGTTCTTC
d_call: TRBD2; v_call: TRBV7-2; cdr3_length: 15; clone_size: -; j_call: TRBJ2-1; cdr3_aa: CASRTSGGARSEQFF; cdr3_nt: TGTGCCAGCAGAACTAGCGGGGGGGCCAGGTCTGAGCAGTTCTTC
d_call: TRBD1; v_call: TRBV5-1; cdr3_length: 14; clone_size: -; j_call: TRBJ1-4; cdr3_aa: CASSSGQGASLLFF; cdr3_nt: TGCGCCAGCAGCTCTGGACAGGGGGCGTCGTTATTGTTTTTT